This paragraph covers one T cell receptor beta chain sequence. Its antigen is currently not known. Nothing much larger sits one base from this clone, and base qualities are not available. V and J are trimmed by 0 bases and 8 bases, and the gene matches miss 4 bases of the junction. From the germline V gene (reference sequence), CDR1 is SEHNR and CDR2 is FQNEAQ. The CDR3 covers 15 residues, taking in both the cysteine and the phenylalanine. Only the CDR3 region is kept as DNA, spanning 45 bases read in frame from base 1. Participants in the prospective study were aged about 18 to 95 years, lived in approximately 26 United States geographic areas, and enrolled through a virtual design. Cohort assignment in the prospective study relied on participant-reported clinical history from a screening survey and a study questionnaire. A participant counted as exposed if, within 2 weeks of entering the study, that participant had been in contact with someone who had a PCR-confirmed or clinician-diagnosed COVID-19 case. In the prospective study, mobile phlebotomists collected whole blood, serum and a nasopharyngeal or oropharyngeal swab from each participant. Prospective study participants could optionally give additional blood draws and questionnaires over an approximately two-month period. Blood samples from the prospective study were shipped frozen or at room temperature prior to DNA extraction.

TCRbeta CDR3 regions were amplified from genomic DNA by means of the immunoSEQ Assay, a bias-controlled multiplex PCR. The study's own analysis went as follows. The number of nucleated cells in each sample was estimated from the amplification of reference gene primers within the assay. To quantify the absolute abundance of each unique TCRbeta CDR3 rearrangement, sequence reads were collapsed and filtered. Productive Simpson clonality was computed per sample as the square root of Simpson's diversity index over productive rearrangements. As stored in TCRdb, this immuneACCESS dataset retains in-frame rearrangements with V and J assigned. A fraction of the clones does not appear; measured against another copy, unresolved V genes explain less than half of the discrepancy, and the remainder lacks a known reason. The V and J calls and clone size were taken over from that table, and D and trimming were inferred from the DNA. The sample data list 250,000 to 300,000 clones, and approximately 84% of these were observed just once. The ten largest clones capture about 7% of the sample.

This record comes from a study of blood T cell repertoires in COVID-19 (TCRdb year 2020). Regarding the study in general: The collaborator samples originated in the United States, Italy and Spain and spanned the acute and convalescent phases of COVID-19. The samples were drawn from the first 160 participants of the ongoing ImmuneRACE study and from 950 to 1,500 subjects provided by 6 global collaborators. The prospective study material was composed of cDNA or gDNA derived from T cells, B-cell-depleted T cells, or PBMCs. Where available, HLA class I and class II types were obtained from metadata supplied by the sample provider rather than from assay-based typing. The dataset comprised deeply sampled blood TCRbeta repertoires from subjects exposed to, actively infected with, or recovered from COVID-19. The repertoires were made available in a free public database intended to serve as a resource for research on the immune response to SARS-CoV-2. Nearly every sample came with metadata listing a de-identified subject ID, COVID-19 status, age in years and sex. Paper-wide results and their limitations: The amount of clinical and demographic metadata varied by source and participant and was provided uncurated.

The chain is encoded by TRBV7-9 joined to TRBJ1-2, with TRBD1 identical over 12 junction bases. The sequence was collected from a woman aged 45-60 years who had been exposed to COVID-19. Material: PBMCs or T cells enriched from blood (not recorded which). The sequenced DNA: TGTGCCAGCAGCTTAGCAATCGGGACAGGGGGCGGCTACACCTTC. Its translation reads: CASSLAIGTGGGYTF.